The rows below give T cell receptor beta chains drawn from one sample of a study of shared clonotypes between healthy human individuals. Measured with immunoSEQ multiplex PCR; TCRdb has only the in-frame clones, and not every one. In the table there are just under 95,000 clones, 68% of which are singletons. What was sequenced was memory CD8+ T cells sorted from blood. The receptor set was obtained from a man aged 30-40 years in good health. Both conserved end residues are part of each CDR3. A D gene is named only where the DNA matches it firmly. Size is stated for part of the rows, as once, few or many counts, or as a class when the clone is expanded.

cdr3_nt cdr3_aa j_call d_call clone_size v_call
TGTGCCAGCAGCCCGGGACCTAGCTCCTACAATGAGCAGTTCTTC CASSPGPSSYNEQFF TRBJ2-1 - - TRBV7-8
TGTGCCAGCAGTTTGGTAACCTCCTACAATGAGCAGTTCTTC CASSLVTSYNEQFF TRBJ2-1 - - TRBV28
TGTGCCAGTCGTCGAGGGGTCATCAATGAGCAGTTCTTC CASRRGVINEQFF TRBJ2-1 - - TRBV27
TGTGCCAGCAGTGAAGCGCGGACGGGGAGCAATCAGCCCCAGCATTTT CASSEARTGSNQPQHF TRBJ1-5 - - TRBV6-1
TGTGCCAGCAGTGAAGCGGGACTCAGTTTGGGGACCTACGAGCAGTACTTC CASSEAGLSLGTYEQYF TRBJ2-7 - - TRBV2
TGTGCCAGCAGTCGGCCGGGGGGCACTGAAGCTTTCTTT CASSRPGGTEAFF TRBJ1-1 - - TRBV25-1
TGCAGCGTTGAAGGACTAGCGGGAGAGGGGGAGCTGTTTTTT CSVEGLAGEGELFF TRBJ2-2 TRBD2 - TRBV29-1
TGTGCCAGCAGCTCCGGACTTGCCTACGAGCAGTACTTC CASSSGLAYEQYF TRBJ2-7 - - TRBV5-6
TGTGCCAGCAGCTCCCCCGTAGAGGGAGTAGCCAAAAACATTCAGTACTTC CASSSPVEGVAKNIQYF TRBJ2-4 - - TRBV7-8
TGCGCCAGCAGCCCCTCGAGGGGGGCTCTCTACGAGCAGTACTTC CASSPSRGALYEQYF TRBJ2-7 - - TRBV4-3
TGTGCCAGCAGCCACAGGGATACCTCCTACGAGCAGTACTTC CASSHRDTSYEQYF TRBJ2-7 - - TRBV7-9
TGTGCCAGCAGTTGGACTGGTCAGGGTACTATTGAGCAGTTCTTC CASSWTGQGTIEQFF TRBJ2-1 - few TRBV6-5
TGTGCCAGCAGCCCCAGCGGGTTATCCTACGAGCAGTACTTC CASSPSGLSYEQYF TRBJ2-7 - once TRBV7-8
TGCGCCAGCAGCCAAGAAGGGGGGGATCGCCTCTCCTACAATGAGCAGTTCTTC CASSQEGGDRLSYNEQFF TRBJ2-1 - many TRBV4-3
TGCAGCGGTCTTCGGCAGGAGCTAGCCAAAAACATTCAGTACTTC CSGLRQELAKNIQYF TRBJ2-4 - - TRBV29-1
TGTGCCAGCAGCCAAGCCTTGGACCTGCAGTACTTC CASSQALDLQYF TRBJ2-7 - - TRBV14
TGTGCCAGCAGCCTGGCGGGGGTCTCCTACGAGCAGTACTTC CASSLAGVSYEQYF TRBJ2-7 TRBD2 - TRBV7-6
TGTGCCAGCAGTGAACCTAGGGGATCCGTTGCCGAGCAGTACTTC CASSEPRGSVAEQYF TRBJ2-7 - - TRBV2
TGTGCCAGCAGTGACTTTGGCGAAAGCAATGAGCAGTTCTTC CASSDFGESNEQFF TRBJ2-1 - - TRBV2
TGTGCCAGCAGCTTGGGGACTAGCGGGAGAAATGAGCAGTTCTTC CASSLGTSGRNEQFF TRBJ2-1 TRBD2 - TRBV11-1
TGTGCCAGCAGGCTCGGACAGATAGGCAATCAGCCCCAGCATTTT CASRLGQIGNQPQHF TRBJ1-5 - many TRBV27
TGTGCCATCAGTGATCTTTGGGACTGCCGGCCAGGGGAGACCCAGTACTTC CAISDLWDCRPGETQYF TRBJ2-5 - - TRBV10-3
TGTGCCAGTAGTAATCGGGACAGGGCTCTGAATCAGCCCCAGCATTTT CASSNRDRALNQPQHF TRBJ1-5 TRBD1 once TRBV19
TGCAGTGGCGAGGTGAGGCGCGAGCAGTACTTC CSGEVRREQYF TRBJ2-7 - few TRBV20-1
TGTGCCAGCGGCGATCTACAAGAGACCCAGTACTTC CASGDLQETQYF TRBJ2-5 - - TRBV27
TGTGCCAGCAGCTTACCGGGACTTCACCAAAACACCGGGGAGCTGTTTTTT CASSLPGLHQNTGELFF TRBJ2-2 - - TRBV7-9
TGTGCCAGCAGGACGGGACTAGCGGGAGCGGGGGCAGATACGCAGTATTTT CASRTGLAGAGADTQYF TRBJ2-3 TRBD2 - TRBV7-9
TGTGCCAGCAGCCCGCCTTCTGGCTACGAGCAGTACTTC CASSPPSGYEQYF TRBJ2-7 - - TRBV5-4
TGTGCCTCAGAGCGGGAGCTTGCCTACAATGAGCAGTTCTTC CASERELAYNEQFF TRBJ2-1 TRBD2 - TRBV6-1
TGTGCCAGCAGCTCCCAGGGCCAGGGGCCCTACGAGCAGTACTTC CASSSQGQGPYEQYF TRBJ2-7 - - TRBV11-2
TGTGCCAGCAGAGCCACCGACACTAGCAATCAGCCCCAGCATTTT CASRATDTSNQPQHF TRBJ1-5 - once TRBV2
TGTGCCAGCAGCTTACAGGGTTCGAACACCGGGGAGCTGTTTTTT CASSLQGSNTGELFF TRBJ2-2 - - TRBV11-2
TGTGCCAGCAGTTACGAGGGGCAAGACGAGCAGTACTTC CASSYEGQDEQYF TRBJ2-7 - once TRBV6-6
TGCAGCGTGCATGGACTGCCGAGCTCCTACAATGAGCAGTTCTTC CSVHGLPSSYNEQFF TRBJ2-1 - many TRBV29-1
TGTGCCAGTAGTATTCTAGCCGGGACCCTCTACGAGCAGTACTTC CASSILAGTLYEQYF TRBJ2-7 - - TRBV19